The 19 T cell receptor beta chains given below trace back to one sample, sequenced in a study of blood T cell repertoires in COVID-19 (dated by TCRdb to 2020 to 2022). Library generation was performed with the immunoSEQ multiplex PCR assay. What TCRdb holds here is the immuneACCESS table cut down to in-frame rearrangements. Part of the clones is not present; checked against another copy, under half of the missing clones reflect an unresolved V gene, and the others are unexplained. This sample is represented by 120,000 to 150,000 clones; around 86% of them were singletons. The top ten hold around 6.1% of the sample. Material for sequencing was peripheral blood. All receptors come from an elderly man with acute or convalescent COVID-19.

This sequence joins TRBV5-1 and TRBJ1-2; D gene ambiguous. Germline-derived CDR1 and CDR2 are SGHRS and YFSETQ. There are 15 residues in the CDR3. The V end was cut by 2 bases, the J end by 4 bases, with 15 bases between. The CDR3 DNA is TGCGCCAGCAGCTTATCCGGAGACCCATCCTATGGCTACACCTTC. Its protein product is CASSLSGDPSYGYTF.

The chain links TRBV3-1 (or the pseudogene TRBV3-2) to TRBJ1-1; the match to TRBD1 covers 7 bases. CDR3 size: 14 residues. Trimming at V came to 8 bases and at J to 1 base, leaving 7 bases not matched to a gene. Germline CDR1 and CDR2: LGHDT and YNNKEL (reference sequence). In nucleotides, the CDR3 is TGTGCCAGCCAGTTCGGACAGGCGAACACTGAAGCTTTCTTT. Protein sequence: CASQFGQANTEAFF.

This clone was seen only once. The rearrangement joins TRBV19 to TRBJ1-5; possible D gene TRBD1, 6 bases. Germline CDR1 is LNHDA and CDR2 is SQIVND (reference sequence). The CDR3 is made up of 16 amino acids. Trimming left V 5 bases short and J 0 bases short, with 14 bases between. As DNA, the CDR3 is TGTGCCAGTAGTCCCCGACAGGTTATTAGCAATCAGCCCCAGCATTTT. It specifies CASSPRQVISNQPQHF.

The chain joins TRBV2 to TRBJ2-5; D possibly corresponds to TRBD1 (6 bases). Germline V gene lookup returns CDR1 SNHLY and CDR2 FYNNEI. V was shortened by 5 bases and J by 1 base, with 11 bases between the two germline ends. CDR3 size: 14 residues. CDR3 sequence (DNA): TGTGCCAGCAGTAGACAGGCTGCCCAAGAGACCCAGTACTTC. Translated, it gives CASSRQAAQETQYF.

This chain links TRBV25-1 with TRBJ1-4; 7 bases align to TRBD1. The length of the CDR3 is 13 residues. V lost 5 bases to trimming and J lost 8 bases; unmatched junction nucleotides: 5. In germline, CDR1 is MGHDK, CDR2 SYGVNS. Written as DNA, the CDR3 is TGTGCCAGCAGTTTCCGGACAGGCGAAAAACTGTTTTTT. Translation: CASSFRTGEKLFF.

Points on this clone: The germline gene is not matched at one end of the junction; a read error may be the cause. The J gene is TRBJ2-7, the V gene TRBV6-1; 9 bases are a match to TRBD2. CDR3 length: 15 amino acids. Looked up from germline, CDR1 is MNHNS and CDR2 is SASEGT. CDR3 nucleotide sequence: TGTGCCAGCAGTCAAGCGGGGGGAAACTCCTACGAGCAGTACTTC. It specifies CASSQAGGNSYEQYF.

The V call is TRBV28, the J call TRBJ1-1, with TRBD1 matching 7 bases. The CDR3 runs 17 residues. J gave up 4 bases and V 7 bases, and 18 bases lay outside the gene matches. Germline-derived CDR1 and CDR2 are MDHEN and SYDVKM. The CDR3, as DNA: TGTGCCAGCACTCCCCCCAGGGGGGCAGACTCTCCCACTGAAGCTTTCTTT. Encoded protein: CASTPPRGADSPTEAFF. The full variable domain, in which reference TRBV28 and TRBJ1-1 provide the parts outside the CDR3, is DVKVTQSSRYLVKRTGEKVFLECVQDMDHENMFWYRQDPGLGLRLIYFSYDVKMKEKGDIPEGYSVSREKKERFSLILESASTNQTSMYLCASTPPRGADSPTEAFFGQGTRLTVV.

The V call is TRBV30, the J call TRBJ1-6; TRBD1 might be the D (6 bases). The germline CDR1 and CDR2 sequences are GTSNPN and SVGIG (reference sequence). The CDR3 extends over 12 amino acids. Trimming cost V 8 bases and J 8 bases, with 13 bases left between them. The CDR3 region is CAHGAGDSPLHF. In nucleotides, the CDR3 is TGTGCCCATGGGGCAGGGGATTCACCCCTCCACTTT.

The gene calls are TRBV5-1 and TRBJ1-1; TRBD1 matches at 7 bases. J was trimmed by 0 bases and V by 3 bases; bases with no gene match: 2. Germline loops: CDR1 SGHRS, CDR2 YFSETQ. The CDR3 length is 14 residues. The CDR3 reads CASSSQGMNTEAFF. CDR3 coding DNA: TGCGCCAGCAGCTCACAGGGGATGAACACTGAAGCTTTCTTT.

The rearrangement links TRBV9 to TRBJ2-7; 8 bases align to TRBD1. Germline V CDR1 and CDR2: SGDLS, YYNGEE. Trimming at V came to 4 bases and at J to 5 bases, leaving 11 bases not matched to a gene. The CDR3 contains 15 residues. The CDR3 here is CASSPRQGTGDEQYF. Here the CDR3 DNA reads TGTGCCAGCAGCCCCAGACAGGGGACGGGCGACGAGCAGTACTTC.

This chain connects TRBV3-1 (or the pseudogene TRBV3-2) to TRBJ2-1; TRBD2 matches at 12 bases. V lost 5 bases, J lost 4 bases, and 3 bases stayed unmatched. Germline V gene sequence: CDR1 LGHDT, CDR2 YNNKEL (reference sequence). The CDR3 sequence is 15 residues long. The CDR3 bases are TGTGCCAGCAGCTCGACTAGCGGGGGATACAATGAGCAGTTCTTC. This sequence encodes CASSSTSGGYNEQFF.

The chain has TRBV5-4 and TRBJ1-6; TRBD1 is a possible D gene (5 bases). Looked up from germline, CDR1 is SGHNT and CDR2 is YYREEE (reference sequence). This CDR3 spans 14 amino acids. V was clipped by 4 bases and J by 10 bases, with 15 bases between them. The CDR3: CASSLKGMGSPLHF. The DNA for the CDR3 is TGTGCCAGCAGCCTGAAGGGGATGGGGTCACCCCTCCACTTT.

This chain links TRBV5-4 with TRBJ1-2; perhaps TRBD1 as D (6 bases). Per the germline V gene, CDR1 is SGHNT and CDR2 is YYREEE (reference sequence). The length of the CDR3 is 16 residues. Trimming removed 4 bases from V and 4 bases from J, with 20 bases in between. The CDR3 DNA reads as TGTGCCAGCAGCCCTGGGGGGGGGCAGGGTTCCTATGGCTACACCTTC. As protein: CASSPGGGQGSYGYTF.

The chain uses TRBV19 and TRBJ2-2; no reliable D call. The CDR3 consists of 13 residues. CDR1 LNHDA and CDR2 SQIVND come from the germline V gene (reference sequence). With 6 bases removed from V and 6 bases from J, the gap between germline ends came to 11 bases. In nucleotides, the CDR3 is TGTGCCAGTAGGTCACACGCCGCCGGGGAGCTGTTTTTT. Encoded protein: CASRSHAAGELFF.

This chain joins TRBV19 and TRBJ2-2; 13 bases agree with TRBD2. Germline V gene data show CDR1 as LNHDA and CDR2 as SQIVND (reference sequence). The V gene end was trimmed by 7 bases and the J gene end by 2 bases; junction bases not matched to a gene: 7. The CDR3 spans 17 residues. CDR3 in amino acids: CASTRTSGGLNTGELFF. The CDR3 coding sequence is TGTGCCAGTACCCGGACTAGCGGGGGCCTTAACACCGGGGAGCTGTTTTTT.

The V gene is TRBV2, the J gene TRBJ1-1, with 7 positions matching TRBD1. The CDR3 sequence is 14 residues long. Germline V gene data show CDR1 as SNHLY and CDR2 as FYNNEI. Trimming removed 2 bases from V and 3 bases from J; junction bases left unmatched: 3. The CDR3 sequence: CASSEITGDTEAFF. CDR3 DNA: TGTGCCAGCAGTGAAATTACAGGGGACACTGAAGCTTTCTTT.

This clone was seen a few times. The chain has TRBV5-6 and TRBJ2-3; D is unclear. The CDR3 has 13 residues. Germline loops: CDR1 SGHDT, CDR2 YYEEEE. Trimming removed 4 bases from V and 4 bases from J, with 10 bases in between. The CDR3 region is CASSLRYADTQYF. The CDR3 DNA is TGTGCCAGCAGCCTCCGGTACGCAGATACGCAGTATTTT. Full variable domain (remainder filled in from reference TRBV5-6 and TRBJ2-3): DAGVTQSPTHLIKTRGQQVTLRCSPKSGHDTVSWYQQALGQGPQFIFQYYEEEERQRGNFPDRFSGHQFPNYSSELNVNALLLGDSALYLCASSLRYADTQYFGPGTRLTVL.

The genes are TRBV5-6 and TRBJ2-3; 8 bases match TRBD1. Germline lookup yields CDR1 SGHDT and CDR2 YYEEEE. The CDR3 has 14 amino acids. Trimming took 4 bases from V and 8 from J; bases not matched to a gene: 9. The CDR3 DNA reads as TGTGCCAGCAGCCGACAGGGGCCCCATGGTACGCAGTATTTT. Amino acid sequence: CASSRQGPHGTQYF.

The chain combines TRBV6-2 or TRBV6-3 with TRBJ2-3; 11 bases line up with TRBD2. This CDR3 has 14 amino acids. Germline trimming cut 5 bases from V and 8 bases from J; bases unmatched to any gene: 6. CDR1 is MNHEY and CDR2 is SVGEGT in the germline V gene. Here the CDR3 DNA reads TGTGCCAGCAGTAGAATAGCGGGGGGGACTACGCAGTATTTT. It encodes CASSRIAGGTTQYF.